This paragraph reports one T cell receptor beta chain. The target antigen is unknown. A much larger clone lies one base from this, so it may be a read error. Germline V gene data show CDR1 as ENHRY and CDR2 as SYGVKD. The CDR3 consists of 17 residues. Trimming removed 5 bases from V and 6 bases from J, with 22 bases in between. From blood, about 240-500 ng of genomic DNA served as TRB template. This specimen belongs to a study of T and B cells in COVID-19 patients. Study-wide results and limits: Patients with COVID-19 reportedly showed strongly skewed T cell receptor beta variable and joining gene usage.

TRB rearrangements were amplified by multiplex PCR with BIOMED2 TRB-A/B primers. TCRdb re-called the multiplex PCR reads with MiXCR, one entry per CDR3 protein. Among several thousand distinct CDR3 sequences, 27% were seen once, and the ten largest hold approximately 37%. The origin of this receptor is a human donor with active COVID-19. The donor label of this sample is uncertain. The chain uses TRBV10-3 and TRBJ2-2; possible D gene TRBD2, 5 bases. Sequencing input: blood. The CDR3 spells CAISYGAVSTDPGELFF. The CDR3 DNA follows: TGTGCCATCAGTTACGGAGCGGTCTCGACTGACCCCGGGGAGCTGTTTTTT.